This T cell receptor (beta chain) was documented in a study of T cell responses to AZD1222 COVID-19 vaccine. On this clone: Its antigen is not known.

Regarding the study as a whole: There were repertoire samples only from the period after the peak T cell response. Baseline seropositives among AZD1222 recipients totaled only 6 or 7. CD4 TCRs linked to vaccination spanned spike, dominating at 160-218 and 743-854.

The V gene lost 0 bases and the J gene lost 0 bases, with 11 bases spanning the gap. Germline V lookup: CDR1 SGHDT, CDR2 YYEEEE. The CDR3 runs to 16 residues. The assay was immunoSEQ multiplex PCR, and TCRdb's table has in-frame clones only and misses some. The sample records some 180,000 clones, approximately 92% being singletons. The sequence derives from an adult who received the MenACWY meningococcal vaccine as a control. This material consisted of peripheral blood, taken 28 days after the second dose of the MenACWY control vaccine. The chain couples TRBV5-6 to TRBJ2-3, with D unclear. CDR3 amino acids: CASSLGTGSSTDTQYF. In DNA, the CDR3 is TGTGCCAGCAGCTTGGGGACCGGTTCTAGCACAGATACGCAGTATTTT.